The clone carrying this T cell receptor (beta chain) was counted many times. Antigen: not known. The source of the sample is a study of T cells in Graves' hyperthyroidism and ophthalmopathy. J was trimmed by 0 bases and V by 0 bases; bases with no gene match: 6. The CDR3 is made up of 16 amino acids. Germline V gives CDR1 DFQATT, CDR2 SNEGSKA (reference sequence). Amplification of TCR beta CDR3 regions was performed using RNA transcripts as template. HTBI primers were used for first-round RT-PCR of the TCR CDR3. TCRdb analysed the multiplex PCR reads with MiXCR anew, one entry per CDR3 protein. The sample has roughly 640,000 distinct CDR3 sequences, 16% seen once. Regarding the study as a whole: In the blood, most expanded thyroid clonotypes above 0.001 appeared as well.

The J gene is TRBJ2-3, the V gene TRBV20-1; the match to TRBD2 covers 7 bases. The sequencing sample was made of blood. This sequence originates from a woman in her forties with Graves' ophthalmopathy. The CDR3 region is CSARETGGISTDTQYF. CDR3 sequence (DNA): TGCAGTGCTAGAGAGACCGGGGGGATTAGCACAGATACGCAGTATTTT.